The 2 T cell receptor beta chains below come from one sample, sequenced in a study of OX40 agonist ivuxolimab in advanced cancers. Sequencing used immunoSEQ multiplex PCR; TCRdb keeps in-frame clones, though not all of them. The sample consists of some 9,500 clones, about 89% of them appearing once. The starting material was CD4+ or CD8+ T cells sorted from blood, obtained in a trial of the OX40 agonist ivuxolimab. Source of these receptors: an adult with an advanced solid tumor such as melanoma, head and neck, liver or kidney cancer.

V and J are TRBV5-4 and TRBJ2-5; D could derive from TRBD1 or TRBD2 (5 bases each). The germline V gene encodes CDR1 SGHNT and CDR2 YYREEE (reference sequence). The CDR3 runs 13 residues. V gave up 7 bases and J gave up 1 base, with 11 bases separating them. In DNA, the CDR3 is TGTGCCAGCCACCGGGACCTCCAAGAGACCCAGTACTTC. This encodes CASHRDLQETQYF.

This chain connects TRBV6-5 to TRBJ1-1, with 9 bases aligning to TRBD1. The CDR3 covers 16 residues. V lost 4 bases, J lost 5 bases, and 11 bases stayed unmatched. Germline CDR1 and CDR2: MNHEY and SVGAGI. In DNA, the CDR3 is TGTGCCAGCAGTTTGACAGGGGGGCCTGTGGGGACTGAAGCTTTCTTT. Protein: CASSLTGGPVGTEAFF.